This T cell receptor (beta chain) was documented in a study of molecular identifiers for immune sequencing clone quantification. Study-wide context: Across replicate runs, RNA obtained from approximately 20,000 or 98,000 naive CD8 cells was divided into five, with four undergoing sequencing.

There are many counts of this clonotype. The antigen remains unidentified. General observations from the study: Identical barcode-sharing TCR molecules could lead to underestimated sizes for highly expanded clones.

Source material for naive CD8 libraries was about 20,000 to 1,100,000 sorted cells, with 10%, 30% or 50% RNA. Germline loops: CDR1 SEHNR, CDR2 FQNEAQ (reference sequence). The CDR3 runs 12 residues. V was trimmed by 5 bases and J by 4 bases, leaving 9 bases between them. Previously described methods with listed TCR primers produced the bulk TCR libraries. TCRdb re-called the PCR reads through MiXCR, storing one row per CDR3 protein. Of 20,000 to 25,000 distinct CDR3 sequences detected, 15% to 20% appear once; the ten largest clones hold around 1%. The specimen sequenced was naive CD8+ T cells from blood, with Jurkat cell RNA spiked in. Indicated subset: FACS-sorted CD8+CD4-CCR7+CD45RA+ naive T cells. The gene calls are TRBV7-9 and TRBJ2-7; perhaps TRBD1 as D (6 bases). The sequence derives from a human donor in good health. Some libraries in this study had Jurkat cell RNA spiked in. This CDR3 reads CASSGQLYEQYF. The CDR3 nucleotides read TGTGCCAGCAGCGGACAGCTTTACGAGCAGTACTTC.